Presented here are 16 T cell receptor beta chains from one specimen sequenced in a study of cytomegalovirus exposure and HLA in healthy donors. Vbeta (60) and Jbeta (13) primers were used in the PCR. Profiling relied on immunoSEQ multiplex PCR, and the TCRdb table lists in-frame clones only, not all of them. The sample yields about 130,000 clones, 75% to 85% seen once. Material for sequencing was PBMCs. These receptors were obtained from a man aged 35 to 55 in good health and CMV-seronegative.

J is TRBJ2-7 and V is TRBV6-5, with D possibly TRBD1 on 6 matching bases. V was trimmed by 0 bases and J by 4 bases, leaving 16 bases between them. The CDR3 runs 16 residues. Per germline, CDR1 MNHEY and CDR2 SVGAGI. The CDR3 DNA reads TGTGCCAGCAGTTACTCGAGGGGGACGGGGAATTACGAGCAGTACTTC. This translates into CASSYSRGTGNYEQYF.

The rearrangement uses TRBV5-8 and TRBJ1-4; D not resolved. The V gene lost 4 bases and the J gene lost 8 bases, with 18 bases spanning the gap. Germline loops: CDR1 SGHTS, CDR2 YDEGEE. This CDR3 contains 15 residues. CDR3 amino acids: CASSTRVPGGEKLFF. CDR3 nucleotide sequence: TGTGCCAGCAGCACTAGGGTTCCTGGCGGGGAAAAACTGTTTTTT.

The V and J genes are TRBV28 and TRBJ1-2, with D perhaps matching TRBD1 (6 bases). Trimming removed 6 bases at V and 4 bases at J, with 9 bases between. The CDR3 has 12 amino acids. Germline loops: CDR1 MDHEN, CDR2 SYDVKM. CDR3 protein: CASRTGSYGYTF. In DNA form, the CDR3 reads TGTGCCAGCAGGACAGGTTCCTATGGCTACACCTTC.

For this clone: Likely a read error: the CDR3 ends without its conserved phenylalanine or tryptophan. The V gene is TRBV13, the J gene TRBJ1-4; D call uncertain. Trimming pared 2 bases from V and 8 bases from J, leaving 15 bases between. Per germline, CDR1 PRHDT and CDR2 FYEKMQ (reference sequence). This CDR3 has 15 residues. In nucleotides, the CDR3 is TGTGCCAGCAGCTTAATGGGTGGGAGTGAGGAAAAACTGTTTGTT. Encoded protein: CASSLMGGSEEKLFV.

In DNA form, the CDR3 reads TGTGCCAGCAGTGAGGGACAGGGCCATGGTGAAAAACTGTTTTTT. Translation: CASSEGQGHGEKLFF. The V and J genes are TRBV6-1 and TRBJ1-4, with 9 nucleotides matching TRBD1. CDR3 length equals 15 residues. CDR1 and CDR2 from the germline V gene are MNHNS and SASEGT. The trim removed 3 bases at V and 7 bases at J, leaving 6 bases unmatched.

The chain employs TRBV2 and TRBJ2-5; perhaps TRBD1 as D (5 bases). Looked up from germline, CDR1 is SNHLY and CDR2 is FYNNEI. This CDR3 contains 14 residues. The V end lost 2 bases, the J end lost 5 bases, and 12 bases lay between the germline ends. CDR3 sequence (DNA): TGTGCCAGCAGTGAAAGTGCCCCAGGGGAGACCCAGTACTTC. It yields the protein CASSESAPGETQYF.

The CDR3 here is CASSRTVQETQYF. In nucleotides, the CDR3 is TGTGCCAGCAGCCGAACAGTCCAAGAGACCCAGTACTTC. The gene calls are TRBV14 and TRBJ2-5, with D uncertain. The germline V and J ends were trimmed by 4 bases and 1 base, with 7 bases remaining between them. CDR3 length: 13 residues. The germline gives CDR1 SGHDN, CDR2 FVKESK.

The chain couples TRBV7-7 to TRBJ2-3; D is possibly TRBD2 (6 bases). The V gene lost 5 bases and the J gene lost 1 base, with 10 bases spanning the gap. This CDR3 spans 14 amino acids. CDR1 SSHAT and CDR2 FNYEAQ come from the germline V gene (reference sequence). The chain's CDR3 is CASSPWEGTDTQYF. CDR3 nucleotides: TGTGCCAGCAGCCCATGGGAGGGCACAGATACGCAGTATTTT.

This chain links TRBV7-2 with TRBJ1-1, with D perhaps TRBD1 (5 bases). The CDR3 has 12 amino acids. The V end lost 2 bases, the J end lost 7 bases, and 8 bases lay between the germline ends. In germline, CDR1 is SGHTA, CDR2 FQGNSA. This CDR3 reads CASSLSGIEAFF. CDR3 nucleotide sequence: TGTGCCAGCAGCTTATCAGGGATTGAAGCTTTCTTT.

The CDR3 DNA reads TGTGCCAGCAGTGGGACAGAAAGCAATCAGCCCCAGCATTTT. Residues: CASSGTESNQPQHF. The chain employs TRBV27 and TRBJ1-5, with 7 bases fitting TRBD1. The V gene end was trimmed by 5 bases and the J gene end by 1 base; junction bases not matched to a gene: 2. The CDR3 contains 14 residues. Germline CDR1 is MNHEY and CDR2 is SMNVEV (reference sequence).

The rearrangement links TRBV19 to TRBJ2-2, with D possibly TRBD1 on 5 matching bases. The CDR3 covers 17 residues. The V end was cut by 6 bases, the J end by 0 bases, with 17 bases between. Germline CDR1 is LNHDA and CDR2 is SQIVND (reference sequence). CDR3 residues: CASRTTKGSPNTGELFF. The CDR3 DNA reads TGTGCCAGTAGAACCACCAAGGGGTCACCGAACACCGGGGAGCTGTTTTTT.

The chain links TRBV27 to TRBJ1-2; D perhaps matches TRBD1 (6 bases). This CDR3 comprises 13 residues. V lost 5 bases to trimming and J lost 4 bases, with 11 bases between them. The germline CDR1 and CDR2 sequences are MNHEY and SMNVEV (reference sequence). CDR3: CASSPTGLYGYTF. CDR3 nucleotide sequence: TGTGCCAGCAGTCCCACAGGGCTCTATGGCTACACCTTC.

V is TRBV18 and J is TRBJ2-5, with D possibly matching TRBD1 (6 bases). The ends were cut back, 6 bases at V and 1 base at J, with 9 bases in the middle. The CDR3 is made up of 13 amino acids. CDR1 and CDR2 from the germline V gene are KGHSH and LQKENI. CDR3 in amino acids: CASSWTVQETQYF. The CDR3 coding sequence is TGTGCCAGCTCTTGGACAGTCCAAGAGACCCAGTACTTC. Variable domain in full (rest from reference TRBV18 and TRBJ2-5): NAGVMQNPRHLVRRRGQEARLRCSPMKGHSHVYWYRQLPEEGLKFMVYLQKENIIDESGMPKERFSAEFPKEGPSILRIQQVVRGDSAAYFCASSWTVQETQYFGPGTRLLVL.

The rearrangement uses TRBV6-4 and TRBJ2-4; TRBD1 is a possible D gene (5 bases). V was shortened by 2 bases and J by 8 bases, with 13 bases between the two germline ends. Germline CDR1 and CDR2: MRHNA and SNTAGT. This CDR3 has 14 residues. In DNA, the CDR3 is TGTGCCAGCAGTGACGTGCAGGGCAGGGACATTCAGTACTTC. Encoded protein: CASSDVQGRDIQYF.

The rearrangement joins TRBV5-1 to TRBJ2-5, with D unclear. Deletions cut 1 base from V and 2 bases from J, with 15 bases between. Looked up from germline, CDR1 is SGHRS and CDR2 is YFSETQ. This CDR3 comprises 16 residues. CDR3 nucleotide sequence: TGCGCCAGCAGCTTGAGAGGAGCCAGATCACAAGAGACCCAGTACTTC. It encodes CASSLRGARSQETQYF.

This clone was seen a few times. This chain connects TRBV29-1 to TRBJ2-7, with TRBD1 identical over 10 bases. From germline, CDR1 is SQVTM and CDR2 ANQGSEA. The trim removed 6 bases at V and 2 bases at J, leaving 4 bases unmatched. The CDR3 length is 13 residues. The CDR3 loop reads CSVTGTGAYEQYF. CDR3 sequence (DNA): TGCAGCGTCACCGGGACAGGGGCCTACGAGCAGTACTTC.